There are a few counts of the clone carrying this T cell receptor (beta chain). This sample is part of a study of T-cell reconstitution after alpha-beta-depleted transplantation in children. The TCRbeta library was prepared with unique molecular identifiers. One entry per CDR3 protein results from TCRdb running MiXCR on the PCR reads. This table has about 340,000 distinct CDR3 sequences, about an eighth appearing once. Sample: PBMCs, taken from the stem cell graft. This clonotype was obtained from a human donor who donated a stem cell graft to a child with Fanconi anemia.

CDR3 loop: CSVGVRLGTEAFF. Here the CDR3 DNA reads TGCAGCGTTGGGGTCCGTTTGGGCACTGAAGCTTTCTTT. The rearrangement links TRBV29-1 to TRBJ1-1; D not certain. With 4 bases removed from V and 4 bases from J, the gap between germline ends came to 13 bases. Per germline, CDR1 SQVTM and CDR2 ANQGSEA. This CDR3 is 13 amino acids long.